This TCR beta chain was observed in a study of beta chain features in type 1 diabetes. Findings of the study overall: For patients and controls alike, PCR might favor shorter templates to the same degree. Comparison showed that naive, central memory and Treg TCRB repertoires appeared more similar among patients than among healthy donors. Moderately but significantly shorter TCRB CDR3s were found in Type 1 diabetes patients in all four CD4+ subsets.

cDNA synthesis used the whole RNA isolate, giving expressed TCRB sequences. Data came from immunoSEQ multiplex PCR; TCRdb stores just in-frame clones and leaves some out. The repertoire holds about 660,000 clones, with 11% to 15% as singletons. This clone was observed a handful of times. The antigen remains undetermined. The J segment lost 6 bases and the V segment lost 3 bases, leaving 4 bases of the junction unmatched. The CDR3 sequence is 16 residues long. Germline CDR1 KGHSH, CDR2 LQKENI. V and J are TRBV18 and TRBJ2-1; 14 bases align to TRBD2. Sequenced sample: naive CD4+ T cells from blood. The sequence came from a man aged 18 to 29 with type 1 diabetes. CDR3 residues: CASSPMGLAGANEQFF. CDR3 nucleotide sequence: TGTGCCAGCTCACCGATGGGACTAGCGGGAGCCAATGAGCAGTTCTTC.